The next 26 T cell receptor beta chains were all read from a single sample in a study of shared clonotypes between healthy human individuals. CD45RO-negative, CCR7-selected cells formed the naive CD8 fraction, which excluded terminally differentiated effector memory CD45RA+ cells. Measured with immunoSEQ multiplex PCR; TCRdb has only the in-frame clones, and not every one. Found here are nearly 2 million clones, about 95% of them singletons; the top ten hold around 1%. Material for sequencing was naive CD8+ T cells sorted from blood. The receptors here all came from a man aged 18 to 29 in good health.

This clone showed up just once. The gene calls are TRBV7-9 and TRBJ2-1; D is perhaps TRBD2 (6 bases). The CDR3 is made up of 15 amino acids. The germline V gene has CDR1 SEHNR and CDR2 FQNEAQ (reference sequence). The V end lost 5 bases, the J end lost 3 bases, and 14 bases lay between the germline ends. CDR3 coding DNA: TGTGCCAGCAGCCCCGGCGGGACGTACTACAATGAGCAGTTCTTC. Amino acid sequence: CASSPGGTYYNEQFF.

This clone showed up just a few times. The sample carries other DNA sequences with the same CDR3. This chain joins TRBV30 and TRBJ1-1; D call uncertain. V was clipped by 5 bases and J by 1 base, with 5 bases between them. Germline V gene data show CDR1 as GTSNPN and CDR2 as SVGIG (reference sequence). The CDR3 runs 11 residues. The CDR3 sequence is CAWDGNTEAFF. The CDR3, as DNA: TGTGCCTGGGATGGGAACACTGAAGCTTTCTTT.

The chain uses TRBV4-1 and TRBJ2-2; TRBD2 matches 10 bases. Germline values: CDR1 MGHRA, CDR2 YSYEKL. The CDR3 is made up of 16 amino acids. The junction had 7 bases not matched to a gene; V was cut back by 4 bases and J by 5 bases. The CDR3 region is CASSPALAGETGELFF. CDR3 sequence (DNA): TGCGCCAGCAGCCCGGCTCTAGCGGGGGAGACCGGGGAGCTGTTTTTT.

Details on this clone: The same CDR3 can be traced to other DNA sequences in this sample. J is TRBJ1-1 and V is TRBV30; D might be TRBD1 (5 bases). CDR1 GTSNPN and CDR2 SVGIG come from the germline V gene (reference sequence). This CDR3 is 12 amino acids long. V was clipped by 2 bases and J by 4 bases, with 8 bases between them. The CDR3 spells CAWSPGGTEAFF. In DNA form, the CDR3 reads TGTGCCTGGAGTCCTGGGGGCACTGAAGCTTTCTTT.

The chain couples TRBV13 to TRBJ1-1; TRBD1 might be the D (6 bases). V lost 5 bases and J lost 2, with 12 bases in between. The CDR3 is 14 residues long. Germline V gene data show CDR1 as PRHDT and CDR2 as FYEKMQ (reference sequence). CDR3 in amino acids: CASSLMGGNTEAFF. In nucleotides, the CDR3 is TGTGCCAGCAGCCTTATGGGGGGCAACACTGAAGCTTTCTTT.

The chain has TRBV2 and TRBJ2-5, with 9 bases that match TRBD2. Germline loops: CDR1 SNHLY, CDR2 FYNNEI. The CDR3 has 16 amino acids. Trimming cost V 1 base and J 3 bases; bases outside gene matches: 6. In DNA form, the CDR3 reads TGTGCCAGCAGTGAAGTCTTAAGCGGGGGGAAAGAGACCCAGTACTTC. It is translated as CASSEVLSGGKETQYF.

V and J are TRBV13 and TRBJ1-1, with 9 bases that match TRBD1. This CDR3 comprises 15 residues. The junction had 7 bases not matched to a gene; V was cut back by 5 bases and J by 3 bases. In germline, CDR1 is PRHDT, CDR2 FYEKMQ (reference sequence). The CDR3 DNA reads TGTGCCAGCAGCCCGGACGGACAGGGGTACACTGAAGCTTTCTTT. Amino acid sequence: CASSPDGQGYTEAFF.

The chain is built from TRBV4-2 and TRBJ2-6, with D possibly TRBD1 on 6 matching bases. Trimming removed 5 bases at V and 0 bases at J, with 17 bases between. CDR1 and CDR2 from the germline V gene are LGHNA and YNFKEQ. The CDR3 is made up of 18 amino acids. The CDR3 here is CASSSKGDQLSGANVLTF. For the CDR3, the DNA is TGTGCCAGCAGCTCCAAGGGGGATCAGCTCTCTGGGGCCAACGTCCTGACTTTC.

The rearrangement uses TRBV13 and TRBJ1-1; D possibly corresponds to TRBD1 (5 bases). The V gene's germline CDR1 is PRHDT and CDR2 FYEKMQ (reference sequence). The CDR3 sequence is 15 residues long. V was shortened by 4 bases and J by 2 bases, with 14 bases between the two germline ends. In nucleotides, the CDR3 is TGTGCCAGCAGCTCCTATACGACAGACAACACTGAAGCTTTCTTT. As protein: CASSSYTTDNTEAFF.

The CDR3 reads CASSIAGAGDTQYF. DNA for the CDR3: TGCGCCAGCAGTATAGCGGGGGCGGGAGATACGCAGTATTTT. The genes are TRBV10-1 and TRBJ2-3; 9 nucleotides align to TRBD2. CDR3 length: 14 amino acids. Trimming took 5 bases from V and 5 from J; bases not matched to a gene: 5. Germline lookup yields CDR1 WNHNN and CDR2 SYGVQD (reference sequence).

V gene TRBV5-6 combines with J gene TRBJ2-7; 9 bases match TRBD1. Germline lookup yields CDR1 SGHDT and CDR2 YYEEEE. The CDR3 extends over 14 amino acids. V lost 2 bases to trimming and J lost 6 bases; unmatched junction nucleotides: 6. The CDR3 nucleotides are TGTGCCAGCAGCTTCGGGACAGGGAAGGGCGAGCAGTACTTC. This sequence encodes CASSFGTGKGEQYF.

This clone was observed a single time. The chain links TRBV27 to TRBJ1-4, with TRBD1 matching 8 bases. CDR3 length: 15 amino acids. The germline gives CDR1 MNHEY, CDR2 SMNVEV (reference sequence). V gave up 8 bases and J gave up 5 bases; unmatched junction bases: 10. The CDR3 region is CASSPDRETNEKLFF. CDR3 bases: TGTGCCAGCTCACCGGACAGGGAGACAAATGAAAAACTGTTTTTT. Supplemented by reference TRBV27 and TRBJ1-4, the full variable domain reads EAQVTQNPRYLITVTGKKLTVTCSQNMNHEYMSWYRQDPGLGLRQIYYSMNVEVTDKGDVPEGYKVSRKEKRNFPLILESPSPNQTSLYFCASSPDRETNEKLFFGSGTQLSVL.

This chain connects TRBV2 to TRBJ1-1; D not resolved. The CDR3 sequence is 14 residues long. The V gene lost 3 bases and the J gene lost 2 bases, with 10 bases spanning the gap. Germline CDR1 and CDR2: SNHLY and FYNNEI. The chain's CDR3 is CASSDPDGNTEAFF. The DNA for the CDR3 is TGTGCCAGCAGTGACCCGGACGGTAACACTGAAGCTTTCTTT.

The J gene is TRBJ1-3, the V gene TRBV5-6; no clear D. V shed 3 bases and J shed 6 bases, with 13 bases lying between them. The CDR3 length is 14 residues. The V gene's germline CDR1 is SGHDT and CDR2 YYEEEE. The CDR3 DNA is TGTGCCAGCAGCTGGTTGGAGGGAACAAACACCATATATTTT. It is translated as CASSWLEGTNTIYF.

V is TRBV28 and J is TRBJ2-7, with D hard to call. The CDR3 sequence is 16 residues long. The V end was cut by 2 bases, the J end by 0 bases, with 14 bases between. Per the germline V gene, CDR1 is MDHEN and CDR2 is SYDVKM. DNA of the CDR3: TGTGCCAGCAGTTTACGATCGGAGCACGGCTCCTACGAGCAGTACTTC. Amino acids: CASSLRSEHGSYEQYF.

Points on this clone: An end of the junction differs from the germline gene, which may be a read error. CDR3 DNA: TGTGCTAGCAGCCGCAATAGGCAAGAGACCCAGTACTTC. It codes for CASSRNRQETQYF. The chain has TRBV7-7 and TRBJ2-5, with D unclear. CDR1 is SSHAT, CDR2 FNYEAQ, per germline (reference sequence). The CDR3 is 13 residues long.

The chain uses TRBV4-3 and TRBJ2-7; the D gene is possibly TRBD2 (6 bases). Germline values: CDR1 LGHNA, CDR2 YSLEER. V lost 0 bases, J lost 4 bases, and 19 bases lay in between. The CDR3 consists of 17 residues. Here the CDR3 DNA reads TGCGCCAGCAGCCAAGAGGGAGGCGAGGGATCGGTTTACGAGCAGTACTTC. It translates to CASSQEGGEGSVYEQYF.

This CDR3 reads CASSLVGRPYEQYF. CDR3 DNA: TGTGCCAGCAGCTTGGTAGGCCGACCCTACGAGCAGTACTTC. This sequence joins TRBV5-4 and TRBJ2-7, with D unresolved. V was shortened by 0 bases and J by 2 bases, with 9 bases between the two germline ends. The CDR3 extends over 14 amino acids. Per the germline V gene, CDR1 is SGHNT and CDR2 is YYREEE (reference sequence).

CDR3 sequence: CSVGSRDSFYEQYF. For the CDR3, the DNA is TGCAGCGTTGGGTCCCGGGACTCCTTCTACGAGCAGTACTTC. The V and J genes are TRBV29-1 and TRBJ2-7, with D perhaps matching TRBD2 (6 bases). This CDR3 region has 14 residues. Trimming took 4 bases from V and 3 from J, leaving 16 bases between them. Germline CDR1 is SQVTM and CDR2 is ANQGSEA.

This chain joins TRBV5-1 and TRBJ2-3; 8 nucleotides line up with TRBD1. Germline CDR1 is SGHRS and CDR2 is YFSETQ. V lost 3 bases, J lost 4 bases, and 7 bases stayed unmatched. The CDR3 covers 15 residues. In nucleotides, the CDR3 is TGCGCCAGCAGCTCTATAGGACAGGGTCCAGATACGCAGTATTTT. Its protein product is CASSSIGQGPDTQYF. The whole variable domain, remainder taken from reference TRBV5-1 and TRBJ2-3, is KAGVTQTPRYLIKTRGQQVTLSCSPISGHRSVSWYQQTPGQGLQFLFEYFSETQRNKGNFPGRFSGRQFSNSRSEMNVSTLELGDSALYLCASSSIGQGPDTQYFGPGTRLTVL.

In regard to this clone: The sample has other DNA sequences that encode this CDR3 too. The genes are TRBV4-3 and TRBJ2-7; a weak D match, TRBD2 (5 bases). The V gene's germline CDR1 is LGHNA and CDR2 YSLEER. The CDR3 has 14 residues. V was pared by 0 bases and J by 1 base, with 7 bases between. CDR3 coding DNA: TGCGCCAGCAGCCAAGACAGGACTTCCTACGAGCAGTACTTC. It translates to CASSQDRTSYEQYF.

The genes are TRBV5-1 and TRBJ2-7; a possible D gene is TRBD1 (6 bases). Germline V CDR1 and CDR2: SGHRS, YFSETQ. The CDR3 covers 15 residues. V lost 4 bases and J 4 bases, leaving 18 bases between the germline ends. CDR3 amino acids: CASSPWAGASYEQYF. The CDR3 DNA reads as TGCGCCAGCAGCCCATGGGCAGGGGCCTCTTACGAGCAGTACTTC.

This clone has just one count. The V gene is TRBV4-1, the J gene TRBJ2-2; D call uncertain. The CDR3 spans 14 residues. Looked up from germline, CDR1 is MGHRA and CDR2 is YSYEKL. Trimming cost V 4 bases and J 3 bases, with 9 bases left between them. CDR3 sequence: CASSPPDDTGELFF. The CDR3 region has the DNA TGCGCCAGCAGCCCTCCGGACGACACCGGGGAGCTGTTTTTT.

As regards this clone: Other nucleotide sequences from this sample produce the same CDR3. V gene TRBV5-1 combines with J gene TRBJ2-3; D call uncertain. The V gene's germline CDR1 is SGHRS and CDR2 YFSETQ. The germline V and J ends were trimmed by 1 base and 6 bases, with 3 bases remaining between them. This CDR3 is 11 amino acids long. As DNA, the CDR3 is TGCGCCAGCAGCTTGACCGATACGCAGTATTTT. It translates to CASSLTDTQYF.

This clone appeared a few times. The chain recombines TRBV9 with TRBJ1-4, with a weak D call TRBD1 (5 bases). Per the germline V gene, CDR1 is SGDLS and CDR2 is YYNGEE. The CDR3 is 15 residues long. Trimming pared 3 bases from V and 6 bases from J, leaving 15 bases between. This CDR3 is CASSGPNDSYEKLFF. The CDR3 nucleotides read TGTGCCAGCAGCGGACCCAACGACAGCTATGAAAAACTGTTTTTT.

The chain combines TRBV10-1 with TRBJ2-5; tentative D call: TRBD2 (5 bases). The end of the DNA fits TRBJ2-7 better, so the J call may be wrong. The CDR3 runs 13 residues. Germline assignment: CDR1 WNHNN and CDR2 SYGVQD (reference sequence). This CDR3 is CASSERESYEQYF. The CDR3 DNA is TGCGCCAGCAGTGAAAGGGAGAGTTACGAGCAGTACTTC.